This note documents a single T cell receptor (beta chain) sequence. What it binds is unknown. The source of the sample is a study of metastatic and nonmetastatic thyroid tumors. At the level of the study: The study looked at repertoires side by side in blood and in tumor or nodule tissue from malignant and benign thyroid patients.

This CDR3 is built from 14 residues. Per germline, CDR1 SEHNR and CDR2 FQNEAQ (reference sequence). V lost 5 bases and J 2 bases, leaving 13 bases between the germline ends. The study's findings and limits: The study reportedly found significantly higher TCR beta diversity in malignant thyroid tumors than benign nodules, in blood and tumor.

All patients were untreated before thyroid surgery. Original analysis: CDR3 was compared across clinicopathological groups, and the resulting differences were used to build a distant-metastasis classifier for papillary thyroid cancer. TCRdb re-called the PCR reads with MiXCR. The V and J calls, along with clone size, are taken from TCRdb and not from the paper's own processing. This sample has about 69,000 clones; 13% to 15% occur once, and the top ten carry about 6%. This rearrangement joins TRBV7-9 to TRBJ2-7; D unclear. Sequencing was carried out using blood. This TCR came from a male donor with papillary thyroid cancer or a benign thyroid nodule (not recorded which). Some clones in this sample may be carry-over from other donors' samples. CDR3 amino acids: CASSPSGGTYEQYF. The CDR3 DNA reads TGTGCCAGCAGCCCCTCTGGCGGTACCTACGAGCAGTACTTC.